This T cell receptor beta chain was documented in a study of PD-L1 blockade in urothelial cancer. Overall study context: Once treatment had started, blood was analyzed at 3 weeks (second dose) and again at 6 weeks. Study-level points and caveats: A pretreatment blood TCR clonality that fell below the median predicted better progression-free and overall survival.

TCRdb's table, derived via immunoSEQ multiplex PCR, lists solely in-frame clones and lacks some. The top ten clones hold 4% to 6% of a sample with about 74,000 clones, approximately 81% of them seen once. Of note for this clone: The target antigen is unknown.

This receptor was obtained from a man in his sixties or seventies with urothelial cancer. The source was PBMCs, collected around atezolizumab (anti-PD-L1) treatment.

CDR3 protein: CASSVGPSGSYEQYF. The CDR3 nucleotides are TGTGCCAGCAGCGTAGGTCCTAGCGGGAGTTACGAGCAGTACTTC. The J gene is TRBJ2-7, the V gene TRBV9, with 10 bases that match TRBD2. With 0 bases clipped from V and 4 bases from J, the junction kept 4 bases outside the gene matches. The CDR3 has 15 residues. Germline values: CDR1 SGDLS, CDR2 YYNGEE.